This T cell receptor (beta chain) was recorded in a study of CXCR3-negative and CXCR3-positive naive CD8 T cells. Notes on the study in general: TRB CDR3s were more hydrophobic in CXCR3-positive than in CXCR3-negative naive cells. For memory CD8+ cells diversity was much lower, but both naive subsets had comparably high diversity. Surface CD5 looked about the same in the naive subsets, so the authors worked out TCR strength from TRB CDR3 properties. Memory cells diverged, while naive CXCR3-positive and CXCR3-negative cells had similar TRBV-TRBJ usage.

Carrying UMI labels, the TRB cDNA libraries were prepared through 5' RACE. TCRdb reprocessed the 5' RACE reads and keeps a single row for each CDR3 protein, giving no DNA. The sample has 60,000 to 65,000 distinct CDR3 sequences; the top ten hold roughly 0.75%. The germline CDR1 and CDR2 sequences are DFQATT and SNEGSKA (reference sequence). The CDR3 is 14 residues long. As for this clonotype: What it recognizes is unknown.

The genes are TRBV20-1 and TRBJ2-1; TCRdb indicates TRBD1, and absent DNA this call remains unverified. Sequencing was done on a sample of naive CXCR3+ CD8+ T cells from blood. Subset described: CD45RO-CCR7+CD27+CD95- naive CD8+ T cells expressing CXCR3 (TNR3+). The source of this sequence is a human donor in good health. Some clones in this sample may be carry-over from other donors' samples. CDR3 region: CSASPQGAYNEQFF.